This TCR beta chain was documented in a study of cytomegalovirus exposure and HLA in healthy donors. In the PCR, 60 Vbeta and 13 Jbeta primers were used. Assay: immunoSEQ multiplex PCR; the TCRdb copy retains only in-frame clones and omits some. The sample carries roughly 90,000 clones, 60% to 85% recorded once. The CDR3 spans 16 residues. The germline V and J ends were trimmed by 10 bases and 2 bases, with 21 bases remaining between them. Germline CDR1 is MDHEN and CDR2 is SYDVKM. The origin of this receptor is a middle-aged woman in good health and CMV-seropositive. The sequenced sample was PBMCs. The V gene is TRBV28, the J gene TRBJ1-5; no clear D gene. The CDR3 loop reads CATETPRELGNQPQHF. The CDR3 region has the DNA TGTGCCACCGAAACGCCGCGGGAGTTAGGCAATCAGCCCCAGCATTTT.